This passage covers 5 T cell receptor beta chains from one sample sequenced in a study of control samples from healthy donors and cancer patients. Libraries were prepared by immunoSEQ multiplex PCR; TCRdb keeps only in-frame clonotypes and omits some of them. This table holds 100,000 to 150,000 clones, approximately 84% found once. Sequenced material: blood. These receptors all come from a man between 18 and 35 years old in good health.

The chain is built from TRBV5-6 and TRBJ1-2; D remains ambiguous. Germline CDR1 reads SGHDT; CDR2 reads YYEEEE. The CDR3 is 15 residues long. The V gene lost 1 base and the J gene lost 1 base, with 11 bases spanning the gap. As DNA, the CDR3 is TGTGCCAGCAGCTTGTTGGCCGCTCATAACTATGGCTACACCTTC. It yields the protein CASSLLAAHNYGYTF. The entire variable domain, with the rest obtained from reference TRBV5-6 and TRBJ1-2, is as follows: DAGVTQSPTHLIKTRGQQVTLRCSPKSGHDTVSWYQQALGQGPQFIFQYYEEEERQRGNFPDRFSGHQFPNYSSELNVNALLLGDSALYLCASSLLAAHNYGYTFGSGTRLTVV.

This chain links TRBV10-1 with TRBJ2-1; D might be TRBD1 or TRBD2, each matching 6 bases. The V end was cut by 3 bases, the J end by 15 bases, with 21 bases between. CDR1 is WNHNN, CDR2 SYGVQD, per germline (reference sequence). The CDR3 extends over 14 amino acids. CDR3 residues: CASSDSSGGTSRFF. CDR3 coding DNA: TGCGCCAGCAGTGATAGTAGTGGCGGGACAAGTCGGTTCTTC.

V and J are TRBV9 and TRBJ2-7; perhaps TRBD2 as D (5 bases). The V and J ends lost 4 bases and 0 bases respectively, with 14 bases between them. The CDR3 contains 15 residues. CDR1 is SGDLS and CDR2 is YYNGEE in the germline V gene. Here the CDR3 DNA reads TGTGCCAGCAGCCAAAGGACTGGGAGCTCCTACGAGCAGTACTTC. Protein product: CASSQRTGSSYEQYF.

CDR3 residues: CASSLPSGSSYNEQFF. The CDR3 bases are TGCGCCAGCAGCCTACCTAGCGGGAGCTCCTACAATGAGCAGTTCTTC. V usage is TRBV10-2 and J usage is TRBJ2-1, with TRBD2 matching over 10 bases. Germline trimming cut 6 bases from V and 0 bases from J; bases unmatched to any gene: 5. The CDR3 length is 16 residues. Germline lookup yields CDR1 WSHSY and CDR2 SAAADI.

The gene calls are TRBV6-5 and TRBJ1-1; D might be TRBD1 (5 bases). The germline gives CDR1 MNHEY, CDR2 SVGAGI. V lost 7 bases to trimming and J lost 8 bases, with 20 bases between them. The CDR3 loop spans 14 amino acids. CDR3 sequence: CASIGPRGGGEAFF. The CDR3 DNA reads TGTGCCAGCATTGGACCCCGGGGCGGAGGAGAAGCTTTCTTT.